Given below is one T cell receptor (beta chain) in context. This record belongs to a study of CD8+CD57+ T cells in acquired aplastic anemia. Study details: DNA per sorted CD4+ or CD8+ sample ranged about 0.2 to 30 ug, averaging roughly 3.2 ug.

CDR3 size: 14 residues. The germline gives CDR1 MGHDK, CDR2 SYGVNS. Trimming cost V 4 bases and J 2 bases, with 9 bases left between them. TCR beta VDJ and CDR3 were profiled, and genomic DNA was the template. TCRdb reanalysed the reads using MiXCR and keeps one entry per CDR3 protein. This table holds about 190,000 distinct CDR3 sequences, over 60% found once. This receptor was obtained from a human donor with severe aplastic anemia or a healthy control (not recorded which). The chain is built from TRBV25-1 and TRBJ2-1; possible D gene TRBD2, 5 bases. The sequenced sample was sorted CD4+, CD8+, or CD8+CD57+ T cells (not recorded which) from PBMCs. The CDR3 is CASSASGTYNEQFF. CDR3 in DNA: TGTGCCAGCAGTGCCTCGGGGACCTACAATGAGCAGTTCTTC.